One sample yielded the 2 T cell receptor beta chains listed below, sequenced in a study of control samples from healthy donors and cancer patients (TCRdb year 2020). The method behind the library was the immunoSEQ multiplex PCR assay. TCRdb limited this immuneACCESS table to in-frame rearrangements with V and J called. A share of clones is missing; checked studies link under half to unresolved V genes, and the rest is unexplained. Recorded for this sample are about 120,000 clones; around 90% of them occurred a single time. The top ten hold roughly 40% of the sample. The material sequenced was blood. These receptors came from a man between 50 and 59 years old in good health.

The V call is TRBV5-6, the J call TRBJ2-2, with D possibly being TRBD1 (6 bases). Germline CDR1 and CDR2: SGHDT and YYEEEE. V was cut by 1 base and J by 5 bases, with 18 bases left in between. The CDR3 is 17 residues long. The CDR3, as DNA: TGTGCCAGCAGCTTGTTTTTGGGGGCGCGAGGGACCGGGGAGCTGTTTTTT. Its protein product is CASSLFLGARGTGELFF.

The V and J genes are TRBV5-1 and TRBJ2-7; a possible D gene is TRBD1 (6 bases). This CDR3 comprises 12 residues. The V gene's germline CDR1 is SGHRS and CDR2 YFSETQ. V lost 4 bases and J lost 1, with 6 bases in between. The CDR3 DNA reads TGCGCCAGCAGCACAGGGTCCTACGAGCAGTACTTC. As protein: CASSTGSYEQYF.